This TCR beta chain stems from a study of T cell responses to AZD1222 COVID-19 vaccine. About the study: Second doses at about 4 or about 12 weeks were pooled.

Study-level points and caveats: Females outnumbered males among donors, who were mostly white British; clonal diversity was possibly underestimated. Targets within unmutated variant regions were reportedly found for nearly half of spike-specific TCRs. Researchers report vaccine-associated CD4 TCRs spanning spike, with dominance at 160-218 and 743-854.

This CDR3 is 17 amino acids long. CDR1 and CDR2 (germline): LGHNA, YSLEER. J lost 8 bases, V lost 3 bases, and 16 bases had no gene match. Points on this clone: Its antigen is undetermined.

Assay used: immunoSEQ multiplex PCR; TCRdb lists only in-frame clones, some missing. Seen here are 110,000 to 150,000 clones, more than 85% observed once, and the top ten hold roughly 4%. This receptor was taken from an adult in good health. V is TRBV4-3 and J is TRBJ2-3; 8 bases agree with TRBD2. The source material was peripheral blood, sampled on day 0 of AZD1222 vaccination. CDR3 nucleotides: TGCGCCAGCAGCCAGGACATAGCGGGGACGCCGGGTGGTACGCAGTATTTT. The encoded protein is CASSQDIAGTPGGTQYF.